The T cell receptor (beta chain) described here comes from a study of CD8+CD57+ T cells in acquired aplastic anemia. Study information: Sorted CD4+ and CD8+ cell DNA averaged 3.2 ug. On average, healthy donors gave 8.5 million to 14 million reads for CD4+ cells.

The template used for profiling TCR beta VDJ and CDR3 was genomic DNA. TCRdb re-called the reads through MiXCR, storing one row per CDR3 protein. The sample has about 110,000 distinct CDR3 sequences, roughly 51% seen once. Study-wide results and limits: Patients and controls turned out to have 25 to 30 CD8+ CDR3 sequences in common.

This clonotype was counted only a few times. The antigen is undetermined. Relative to the germline gene, one junction end is altered; a read error may explain this. This clonotype was sampled from a human donor in good health, serving as a control. Source material: sorted CD4+, CD8+, or CD8+CD57+ T cells (not recorded which) from PBMCs.

Written as DNA, the CDR3 is TGTGCCAGTAGTATATCAACTAGCGGGGGGGTAAACAATGGGCAGTTCTTC. Translation gives CASSISTSGGVNNGQFF. The chain couples TRBV19 to TRBJ2-1; TRBD2 matches at 13 bases. The CDR3 consists of 17 residues. The germline gives CDR1 LNHDA, CDR2 SQIVND (reference sequence).